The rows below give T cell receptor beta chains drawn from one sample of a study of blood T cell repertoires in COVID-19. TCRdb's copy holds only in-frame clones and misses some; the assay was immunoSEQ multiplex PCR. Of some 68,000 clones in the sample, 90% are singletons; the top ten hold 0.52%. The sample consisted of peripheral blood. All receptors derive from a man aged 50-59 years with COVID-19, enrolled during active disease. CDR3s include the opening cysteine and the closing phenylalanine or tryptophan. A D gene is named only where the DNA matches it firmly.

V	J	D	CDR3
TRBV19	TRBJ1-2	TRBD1	CASSIMGQDYGYTF
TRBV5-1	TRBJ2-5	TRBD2	CASSEAAGGQETQYF
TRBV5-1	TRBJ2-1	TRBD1	CASSLDRGDYNEQFF
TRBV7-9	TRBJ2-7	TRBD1	CASSSKTGAYNYEQYF
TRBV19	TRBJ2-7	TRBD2	CASSARAGTSGVSYEQYF
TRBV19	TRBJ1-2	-	CASSAGQNYGYTF
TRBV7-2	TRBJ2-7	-	CASSFDRIAVEQYF
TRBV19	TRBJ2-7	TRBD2	CASSMTSGTYEQYF
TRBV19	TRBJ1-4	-	CASSTEEGRRNEKLFF
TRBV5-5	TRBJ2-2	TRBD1	CASSLRGGQGSTGELFF
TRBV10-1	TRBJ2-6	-	CASSERGSGANVLTF
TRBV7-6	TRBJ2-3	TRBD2	CASSLEPAGVEVADTQYF
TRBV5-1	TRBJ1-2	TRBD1	CASSGGTVHYGYTF
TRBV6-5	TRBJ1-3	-	CASSPAVLAGNTIYF
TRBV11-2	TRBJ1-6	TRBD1	CASSLADSGTGGSPLHF
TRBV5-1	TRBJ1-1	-	CASSPRENTEAFF
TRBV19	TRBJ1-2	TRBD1	CASSISPGQRANYGYTF
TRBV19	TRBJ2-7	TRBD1	CASSQTGGNGEQYF
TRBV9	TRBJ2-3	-	CASSFNQADTQYF
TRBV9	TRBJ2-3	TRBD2	CASSAQTSRVTDTQYF
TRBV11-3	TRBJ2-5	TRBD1	CASSLDREETQYF
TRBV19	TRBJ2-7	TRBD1	CASSNSLRGSSEQYF
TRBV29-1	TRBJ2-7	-	CSGSSGVAYEQYF
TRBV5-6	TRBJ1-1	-	CASSLRGSTEAFF
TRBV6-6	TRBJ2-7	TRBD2	CASRRQAGDSYEQYF
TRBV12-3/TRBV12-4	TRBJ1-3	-	CASRSAGNTIYF
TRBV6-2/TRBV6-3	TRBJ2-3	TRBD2	CASSITPVAGDTQYF
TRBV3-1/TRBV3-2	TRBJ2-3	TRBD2	CASSHGGRALDTQYF
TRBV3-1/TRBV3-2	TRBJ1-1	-	CASSPPSYPGTEAFF
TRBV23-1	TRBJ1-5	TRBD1	CASSQFKGQGSNQPQHF
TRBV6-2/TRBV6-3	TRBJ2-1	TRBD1	CASSYSDRGHEQFF
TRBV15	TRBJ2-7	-	CATSREGVSVGGDEQYF
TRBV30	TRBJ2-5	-	CAWSVVRAETQYF
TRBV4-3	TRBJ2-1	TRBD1	CASSQSPGQANEQFF
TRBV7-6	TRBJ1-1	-	CASSLVRGLNTEAFF
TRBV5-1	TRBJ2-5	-	CASSPRGVVGETQYF
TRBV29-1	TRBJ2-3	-	CSVMELPIKFFVSNTDTQYF
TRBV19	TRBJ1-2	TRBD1	CASSPILGTHRGSGYTF
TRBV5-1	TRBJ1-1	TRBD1	CASSETGSGAFF
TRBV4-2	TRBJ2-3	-	CASSQAGTGTDTQYF
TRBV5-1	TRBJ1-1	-	CASSLVPTGTEAFF
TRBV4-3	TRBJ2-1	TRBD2	CASSQELASNEQFF
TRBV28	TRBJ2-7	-	CASRPSPARGSSYEQYF
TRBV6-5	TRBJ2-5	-	CASSYSSGTQYF
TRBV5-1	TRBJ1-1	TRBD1	CASRGTGRNTEAFF
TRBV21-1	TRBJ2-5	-	CASSKGASGSKETQYF
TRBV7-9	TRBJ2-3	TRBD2	CASGLAGAPDTQYF
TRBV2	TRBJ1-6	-	CASRIDAGSYNSPLHF
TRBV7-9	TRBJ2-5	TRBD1	CASSLATGTGGPQETQYF
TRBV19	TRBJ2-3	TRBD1	CASRRGQGVDTQYF
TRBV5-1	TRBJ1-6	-	CASSSRTEGNSPLHF
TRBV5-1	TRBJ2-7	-	CASSLEGRGVDEQYF
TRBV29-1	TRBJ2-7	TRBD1	CSVEGQGYEQYF